Listed here are 31 T cell receptor beta chains from one sample, sequenced in a study of blood T cell repertoires in COVID-19. Repertoires were generated with immunoSEQ multiplex PCR, while TCRdb's copy carries only in-frame clones and drops some. The repertoire holds 90,000 to 120,000 clones, with 80% to 90% as singletons. The specimen was peripheral blood. The origin of the receptors is a woman older than 75 with acute or convalescent COVID-19.

CDR3 amino acids: CASSVGQGNQPQHF. The CDR3 bases are TGTGCCAGTAGTGTGGGACAAGGCAATCAGCCCCAGCATTTT. This chain joins TRBV19 and TRBJ1-5; possible D gene TRBD1, 6 bases. Germline CDR1 and CDR2: LNHDA and SQIVND (reference sequence). The CDR3 is 14 amino acids. V was clipped by 5 bases and J by 2 bases, with 10 bases between them.

The rearrangement uses TRBV5-4 and TRBJ1-1; D uncertain. The germline gives CDR1 SGHNT, CDR2 YYREEE (reference sequence). The CDR3 is 15 amino acids. Trimming pared 6 bases from V and 2 bases from J, leaving 17 bases between. As DNA, the CDR3 is TGTGCCAGCACCACCCCCGGGAGGCGAAACACTGAAGCTTTCTTT. Translation gives CASTTPGRRNTEAFF. Full variable domain (rest looked up from reference TRBV5-4 and TRBJ1-1): ETGVTQSPTHLIKTRGQQVTLRCSSQSGHNTVSWYQQALGQGPQFIFQYYREEENGRGNFPPRFSGLQFPNYSSELNVNALELDDSALYLCASTTPGRRNTEAFFGQGTRLTVV.

The CDR3 protein is CASSSSGVETQYF. CDR3 sequence (DNA): TGTGCCAGCAGCTCGAGCGGGGTGGAGACCCAGTACTTC. The chain has TRBV7-9 and TRBJ2-5; 7 positions match TRBD2. Looked up from germline, CDR1 is SEHNR and CDR2 is FQNEAQ (reference sequence). This CDR3 comprises 13 residues. After removal of 4 bases from V and 5 bases from J, the junction contained 4 bases not matched to a gene.

The chain carries TRBV7-2 and TRBJ2-3, with D possibly TRBD2 on 5 matching bases. V dropped 2 bases and J dropped 2 bases, with 8 bases sitting between them. The germline V gene has CDR1 SGHTA and CDR2 FQGNSA. The CDR3 length is 14 residues. CDR3 in DNA: TGTGCCAGCAGCTTATCGGACTTCACAGATACGCAGTATTTT. Translating it yields CASSLSDFTDTQYF.

This clone was seen only once. The rearrangement links TRBV9 to TRBJ1-6; 7 nucleotides agree with TRBD1. The CDR3 length is 14 residues. V lost 5 bases, J lost 5 bases, and 4 bases stayed unmatched. Per germline, CDR1 SGDLS and CDR2 YYNGEE. The CDR3 sequence: CASRSGTDNSPLHF. In DNA, the CDR3 is TGTGCCAGCAGGTCCGGGACAGATAATTCACCCCTCCACTTT.

The CDR3 bases are TGTGCCAGTAGTATCCAGGGGTCGGGTTCACCCCTCCACTTT. Encoded protein: CASSIQGSGSPLHF. This rearrangement joins TRBV19 to TRBJ1-6, with D possibly TRBD1 on 6 matching bases. The germline gives CDR1 LNHDA, CDR2 SQIVND (reference sequence). This CDR3 is built from 14 residues. Between the trimmed V and J ends, which lost 3 bases and 9 bases, there was a span of 12 bases.

J is TRBJ1-5 and V is TRBV15; a weak D match, TRBD1 (6 bases). Germline V gene data show CDR1 as LNHNV and CDR2 as YYDKDF (reference sequence). The CDR3 totals 17 residues. V was clipped by 2 bases and J by 0 bases, with 14 bases between them. CDR3 nucleotide sequence: TGTGCCACCAGCAGACTCTTAGGACAGAATAGCAATCAGCCCCAGCATTTT. Amino acids: CATSRLLGQNSNQPQHF.

This clone was found once. This rearrangement joins TRBV19 to TRBJ1-4; D not resolved. The CDR3 loop spans 15 amino acids. Germline V gene data show CDR1 as LNHDA and CDR2 as SQIVND (reference sequence). The V and J ends lost 9 bases and 5 bases respectively, with 19 bases between them. CDR3 nucleotides: TGTGCCAGCCGTCGCCCTGGACGGGAAAATGAAAAACTGTTTTTT. It yields the protein CASRRPGRENEKLFF.

A remark on this clone: Because the CDR3 is missing its conserved closing phenylalanine or tryptophan, this is likely a read error. The DNA is left out, because the CDR3 cannot be placed on it with certainty; the CDR3 is given as TCRdb lists it. V usage is TRBV10-3 and J usage is TRBJ1-1; the DNA was not used to check the table's D call, TRBD1. Ends included, the CDR3 has 11 residues. Germline values: CDR1 ENHRY, CDR2 SYGVKD. CDR3: CAISEGWAYEI.

The rearrangement uses TRBV18 and TRBJ2-7, with 7 positions matching TRBD1. Germline lookup yields CDR1 KGHSH and CDR2 LQKENI. This CDR3 spans 16 amino acids. With 4 bases clipped from V and 3 bases from J, the junction kept 12 bases outside the gene matches. CDR3 loop: CASSHGTAGSGYEQYF. Written as DNA, the CDR3 is TGTGCCAGCTCACATGGGACAGCAGGTTCCGGCTACGAGCAGTACTTC.

This chain joins TRBV2 and TRBJ2-7; D is undetermined. The CDR3 is made up of 14 amino acids. Between the trimmed V and J ends, which lost 4 bases and 3 bases, there was a span of 13 bases. Germline V gene data show CDR1 as SNHLY and CDR2 as FYNNEI. Here the CDR3 DNA reads TGTGCCAGCAGTGTGGTGCAAAGCTACTACGAGCAGTACTTC. Translation gives CASSVVQSYYEQYF.

V gene TRBV5-1 combines with J gene TRBJ2-3; no clear D gene. This CDR3 region has 15 residues. Between the trimmed V and J ends, which lost 0 bases and 0 bases, there was a span of 8 bases. Per the germline V gene, CDR1 is SGHRS and CDR2 is YFSETQ. CDR3 loop: CASSLGAGSTDTQYF. CDR3 sequence (DNA): TGCGCCAGCAGCTTGGGGGCTGGTAGCACAGATACGCAGTATTTT.

Regarding this clone: Additional DNA sequences in this sample encode the identical CDR3. The chain has TRBV18 and TRBJ2-5; a possible D gene is TRBD1 (5 bases). Germline CDR1 is KGHSH and CDR2 is LQKENI. Between the trimmed V and J ends, which lost 3 bases and 4 bases, there was a span of 6 bases. The CDR3 contains 12 residues. CDR3 loop: CASSPRAETQYF. The CDR3 DNA sequence: TGTGCCAGCTCACCCAGGGCAGAGACCCAGTACTTC.

Comment on this clone: Other DNA sequences of this sample code for an identical CDR3. The CDR3 sequence: CASSLGGGLTYEQYF. CDR3 bases: TGCGCCAGCAGCTTGGGGGGGGGACTCACCTACGAGCAGTACTTC. The V gene is TRBV5-1, the J gene TRBJ2-7, with 7 bases lining up with TRBD2. Germline CDR1 reads SGHRS; CDR2 reads YFSETQ. The ends lost 0 bases at V and 2 bases at J; junction bases unmatched: 5. This CDR3 has 15 residues.

The chain is built from TRBV28 and TRBJ2-5; 9 positions match TRBD2. The CDR3 contains 16 residues. Losses at the gene ends were 4 bases for V and 2 bases for J; bases not matched to a gene: 8. Germline-derived CDR1 and CDR2 are MDHEN and SYDVKM. The CDR3 DNA reads TGTGCCAGCAGTTCGCCTTGGGCGGGGGGGCAAGAGACCCAGTACTTC. Translated, it gives CASSSPWAGGQETQYF.

V gene TRBV5-4 combines with J gene TRBJ2-2; possibly TRBD2 for D (7 bases). The length of the CDR3 is 14 residues. Trimming cost V 7 bases and J 7 bases, with 17 bases left between them. Germline loops: CDR1 SGHNT, CDR2 YYREEE (reference sequence). Here the CDR3 DNA reads TGTGCCAGCGGATTGACCGGGGGGCACGGGGAGCTGTTTTTT. This translates into CASGLTGGHGELFF.

This clone was counted a single time. This rearrangement joins TRBV5-4 to TRBJ2-1; 8 bases fit TRBD2. V shed 5 bases and J 2 bases; nucleotides not matched to a gene: 3. Germline V gene sequence: CDR1 SGHNT, CDR2 YYREEE (reference sequence). The CDR3 has 14 residues. In nucleotides, the CDR3 is TGTGCCAGCAGTTTTAGCGGGGCCTACAATGAGCAGTTCTTC. It specifies CASSFSGAYNEQFF.

The V and J genes are TRBV27 and TRBJ1-6, with 8 bases fitting TRBD1. Germline lookup yields CDR1 MNHEY and CDR2 SMNVEV (reference sequence). V was pared by 5 bases and J by 0 bases, with 6 bases of the junction left unmatched. The CDR3 has 17 residues. The CDR3 DNA reads as TGTGCCAGCAGTGAACCACAGGGGGGCTCCTATAATTCACCCCTCCACTTT. Translation gives CASSEPQGGSYNSPLHF.

The V and J genes are TRBV12-3 or TRBV12-4 and TRBJ2-1; D is unresolved. V dropped 5 bases and J dropped 7 bases, with 6 bases sitting between them. The CDR3 loop spans 11 amino acids. Written as DNA, the CDR3 is TGTGCCAGCAGTCACTTAAATGAGCAGTTCTTC. It encodes CASSHLNEQFF.

V usage is TRBV4-1 and J usage is TRBJ2-3, with TRBD1 matching over 8 bases. After removal of 0 bases from V and 0 bases from J, the junction contained 8 bases not matched to a gene. This CDR3 spans 18 amino acids. Germline assignment: CDR1 MGHRA and CDR2 YSYEKL. DNA of the CDR3: TGCGCCAGCAGCCAAGATTTTAGGGGACAGGTTAGCACAGATACGCAGTATTTT. Its translation: CASSQDFRGQVSTDTQYF.

This clone was counted once. The chain carries TRBV6-1 and TRBJ2-6; D is perhaps TRBD1 (6 bases). In germline, CDR1 is MNHNS, CDR2 SASEGT. V was shortened by 2 bases and J by 1 base, with 6 bases between the two germline ends. CDR3 size: 15 residues. CDR3 bases: TGTGCCAGCAGTGAACAGGGGTCTGGGGCCAACGTCCTGACTTTC. Protein product: CASSEQGSGANVLTF.

The CDR3 DNA reads as TGTGCCAGCAGCACACAGGGGAGTAGCTACGAGCAGTACTTC. Its protein is CASSTQGSSYEQYF. J is TRBJ2-7 and V is TRBV9, with 7 positions matching TRBD1. This CDR3 is built from 14 residues. Germline V CDR1 and CDR2: SGDLS, YYNGEE. V trimming: 4 bases; J trimming: 3 bases; junction bases outside the gene matches: 7.

In its sample, this clone was seen once. The rearrangement links TRBV28 to TRBJ2-4, with D hard to call. Trimming took 4 bases from V and 0 from J, leaving 13 bases between them. CDR3 size: 16 residues. Germline values: CDR1 MDHEN, CDR2 SYDVKM. The CDR3 sequence: CASSSKKAIAKNIQYF. The CDR3, as DNA: TGTGCCAGCAGTTCTAAGAAAGCTATAGCCAAAAACATTCAGTACTTC. Full variable domain (outside the CDR3, taken from reference TRBV28 and TRBJ2-4): DVKVTQSSRYLVKRTGEKVFLECVQDMDHENMFWYRQDPGLGLRLIYFSYDVKMKEKGDIPEGYSVSREKKERFSLILESASTNQTSMYLCASSSKKAIAKNIQYFGAGTRLSVL.

The chain is built from TRBV25-1 and TRBJ1-5, with 7 bases matching TRBD1. This CDR3 has 13 residues. Germline CDR1 MGHDK, CDR2 SYGVNS. V shed 6 bases, J shed 4 bases, and the junction held 3 bases outside the gene matches. The CDR3 region is CASRGTENQPQHF. CDR3 bases: TGTGCCAGCAGAGGGACAGAAAATCAGCCCCAGCATTTT.

The CDR3 loop reads CASSRQGSNQPQHF. The DNA for the CDR3 is TGTGCCAGCAGCCGACAGGGTAGCAATCAGCCCCAGCATTTT. The chain is built from TRBV2 and TRBJ1-5, with 7 bases identical to TRBD1. From germline, CDR1 is SNHLY and CDR2 FYNNEI. The CDR3 length is 14 residues. J lost 0 bases, V lost 6 bases, and 2 bases had no gene match.

V is TRBV27 and J is TRBJ2-1, with 7 bases that match TRBD1. Per germline, CDR1 MNHEY and CDR2 SMNVEV (reference sequence). Trimming removed 5 bases from V and 5 bases from J; junction bases left unmatched: 9. CDR3 length equals 15 residues. For the CDR3, the DNA is TGTGCCAGCAGTCCATACAGGGGTCTCCACAATGAGCAGTTCTTC. It translates to CASSPYRGLHNEQFF.

This chain links TRBV5-1 with TRBJ2-7; 8 nucleotides line up with TRBD2. CDR1 is SGHRS, CDR2 YFSETQ, per germline. The CDR3 totals 12 residues. V lost 7 bases to trimming and J lost 3 bases; unmatched junction nucleotides: 3. CDR3 residues: CASSGGGYEQYF. CDR3 sequence (DNA): TGCGCCAGCTCCGGGGGGGGCTACGAGCAGTACTTC.

The genes are TRBV12-3 or TRBV12-4 and TRBJ1-1; perhaps TRBD1 as D (5 bases). The CDR3 is 13 residues long. Trimming stripped 6 bases from V and 3 bases from J, with 11 bases between. CDR3 sequence (DNA): TGTGCCAGCAGCTCGCCGGGGGACACTGAAGCTTTCTTT. It yields the protein CASSSPGDTEAFF.

The chain is built from TRBV10-3 and TRBJ2-3; the D gene is possibly TRBD1 (5 bases). V lost 7 bases, J lost 2 bases, and 10 bases lay in between. The CDR3 has 13 amino acids. Germline V gene lookup returns CDR1 ENHRY and CDR2 SYGVKD. The CDR3: CAINDRSTDTQYF. The CDR3 coding sequence is TGTGCCATCAACGACAGATCCACAGATACGCAGTATTTT.

The V and J genes are TRBV19 and TRBJ1-2; the match to TRBD1 covers 7 bases. The CDR3 is 15 amino acids. Germline V CDR1 and CDR2: LNHDA, SQIVND (reference sequence). V shed 4 bases, J shed 0 bases, and the junction held 5 bases outside the gene matches. CDR3: CASSSWDSANYGYTF. CDR3 nucleotide sequence: TGTGCCAGTAGTAGCTGGGACAGTGCTAACTATGGCTACACCTTC.

V is TRBV5-1 and J is TRBJ2-7; D may be TRBD1 (6 bases). Deletions cut 0 bases from V and 3 bases from J, with 16 bases between. The germline gives CDR1 SGHRS, CDR2 YFSETQ. The length of the CDR3 is 16 residues. CDR3 region: CASSLDPNRVGYEQYF. CDR3 in DNA: TGCGCCAGCAGCTTGGACCCCAACAGGGTCGGCTACGAGCAGTACTTC.